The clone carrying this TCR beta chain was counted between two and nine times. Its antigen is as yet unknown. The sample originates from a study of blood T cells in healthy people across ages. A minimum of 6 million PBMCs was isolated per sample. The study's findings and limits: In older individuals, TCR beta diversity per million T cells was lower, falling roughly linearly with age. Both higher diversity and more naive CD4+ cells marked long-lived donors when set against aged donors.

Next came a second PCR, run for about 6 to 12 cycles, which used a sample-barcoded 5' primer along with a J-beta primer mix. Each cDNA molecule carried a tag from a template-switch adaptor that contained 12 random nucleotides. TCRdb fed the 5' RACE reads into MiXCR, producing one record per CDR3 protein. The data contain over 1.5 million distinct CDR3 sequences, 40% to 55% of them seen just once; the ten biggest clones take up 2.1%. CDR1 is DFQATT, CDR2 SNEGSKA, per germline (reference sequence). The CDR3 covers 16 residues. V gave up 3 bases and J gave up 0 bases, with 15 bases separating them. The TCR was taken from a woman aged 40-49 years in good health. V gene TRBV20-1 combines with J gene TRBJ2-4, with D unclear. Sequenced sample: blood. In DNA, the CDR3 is TGCAGTGCTAGCCGGGCCTCCCGGTTAGCCAAAAACATTCAGTACTTC. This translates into CSASRASRLAKNIQYF.